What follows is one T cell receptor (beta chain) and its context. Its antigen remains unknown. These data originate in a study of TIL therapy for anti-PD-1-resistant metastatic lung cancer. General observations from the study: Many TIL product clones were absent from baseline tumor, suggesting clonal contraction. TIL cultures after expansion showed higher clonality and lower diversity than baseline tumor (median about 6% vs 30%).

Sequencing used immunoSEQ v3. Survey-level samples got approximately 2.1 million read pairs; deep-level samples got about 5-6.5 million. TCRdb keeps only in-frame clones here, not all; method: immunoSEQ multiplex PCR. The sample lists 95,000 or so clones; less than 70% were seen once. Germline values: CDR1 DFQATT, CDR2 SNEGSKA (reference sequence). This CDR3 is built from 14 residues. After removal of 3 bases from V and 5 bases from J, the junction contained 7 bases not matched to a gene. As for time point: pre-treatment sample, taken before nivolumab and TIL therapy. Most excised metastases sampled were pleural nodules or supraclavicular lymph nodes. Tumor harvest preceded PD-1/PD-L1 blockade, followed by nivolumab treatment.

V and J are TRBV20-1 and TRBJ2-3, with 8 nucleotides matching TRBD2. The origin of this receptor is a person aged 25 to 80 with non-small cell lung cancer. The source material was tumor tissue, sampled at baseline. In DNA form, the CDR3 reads TGCAGTGCTAGTGGAGCGGGAGAGGGAGATACGCAGTATTTT. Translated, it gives CSASGAGEGDTQYF.